This is a list of T cell receptor beta chains from one sample in a study of T cells in tumors after PD-1 blockade. Repertoires were generated with immunoSEQ multiplex PCR, while TCRdb's copy carries only in-frame clones and drops some. The sample consists of tens of thousands of clones, 70% to 75% of them appearing once. This specimen was PBMCs, taken after anti-PD-1 treatment. Every receptor here comes from a human donor with basal cell carcinoma. Each CDR3 is given with its conserved first and last residue. The D gene is left open where the match is weak. Expanded clones are given a class, and other clones once, few, many or no size at all.

d_call: -; clone_size: -; v_call: TRBV6-5; j_call: TRBJ1-2; cdr3_aa: CAILGENYYGYTF; cdr3_nt: TGTGCCATCTTAGGGGAAAATTACTATGGCTACACCTTC
d_call: -; clone_size: -; v_call: TRBV27; j_call: TRBJ1-1; cdr3_aa: CASSLEPGETEAFF; cdr3_nt: TGTGCCAGCAGTTTAGAGCCGGGGGAGACTGAAGCTTTCTTT
d_call: -; clone_size: -; v_call: TRBV5-1; j_call: TRBJ1-2; cdr3_aa: CASSLVYGYGYTF; cdr3_nt: TGCGCCAGCAGCTTGGTATACGGTTATGGCTACACCTTC
d_call: -; clone_size: -; v_call: TRBV5-1; j_call: TRBJ2-3; cdr3_aa: CASSPRRGTPPGDTQYF; cdr3_nt: TGCGCCAGCAGCCCACGGAGGGGGACCCCACCGGGGGATACGCAGTATTTT
d_call: TRBD1; clone_size: -; v_call: TRBV6-5; j_call: TRBJ2-3; cdr3_aa: CASSPTGGITDTQYF; cdr3_nt: TGTGCCAGCAGTCCGACAGGGGGGATTACAGATACGCAGTATTTT
d_call: -; clone_size: -; v_call: TRBV5-1; j_call: TRBJ1-1; cdr3_aa: CASSWSGGNTEAFF; cdr3_nt: TGCGCCAGCAGCTGGAGTGGGGGCAACACTGAAGCTTTCTTT
d_call: -; clone_size: once; v_call: TRBV5-4; j_call: TRBJ2-4; cdr3_aa: CASSFGQRNIQYF; cdr3_nt: TGTGCCAGCAGCTTCGGCCAGAGAAACATTCAGTACTTC
d_call: TRBD1; clone_size: -; v_call: TRBV6-5; j_call: TRBJ2-7; cdr3_aa: CASRRSGTGNEQYF; cdr3_nt: TGTGCCAGCAGACGGTCAGGGACAGGGAACGAGCAGTACTTC
d_call: -; clone_size: few; v_call: TRBV12-3/TRBV12-4; j_call: TRBJ2-1; cdr3_aa: CASSFSGVNEQFF; cdr3_nt: TGTGCCAGCAGTTTTTCCGGTGTTAATGAGCAGTTCTTC
d_call: -; clone_size: few; v_call: TRBV15; j_call: TRBJ2-3; cdr3_aa: CATSRVPEPSQRDTQYF; cdr3_nt: TGTGCCACCAGCAGAGTCCCAGAGCCCTCACAGCGGGATACGCAGTATTTT
d_call: -; clone_size: -; v_call: TRBV9; j_call: TRBJ2-7; cdr3_aa: CASSVGGRSSYEQYF; cdr3_nt: TGTGCCAGCAGCGTAGGGGGGAGGAGCTCCTACGAGCAGTACTTC
d_call: -; clone_size: -; v_call: TRBV21-1; j_call: TRBJ1-2; cdr3_aa: CASSGRGKLLIPNYGYTF; cdr3_nt: TGTGCCAGCAGCGGCCGGGGCAAACTTCTAATACCTAACTATGGCTACACCTTC
d_call: -; clone_size: medium-sized; v_call: TRBV18; j_call: TRBJ2-7; cdr3_aa: CASSPNTDYEQYF; cdr3_nt: TGTGCCAGCTCACCCAACACAGATTACGAGCAGTACTTC
d_call: -; clone_size: -; v_call: TRBV5-4; j_call: TRBJ2-7; cdr3_aa: CASSLGSSYEQYF; cdr3_nt: TGTGCCAGCAGCTTGGGGAGTTCCTACGAGCAGTACTTC
d_call: TRBD1; clone_size: -; v_call: TRBV7-2; j_call: TRBJ1-5; cdr3_aa: CASSMGTGVNQPQHF; cdr3_nt: TGTGCCAGCAGCATGGGGACAGGGGTCAATCAGCCCCAGCATTTT
d_call: TRBD2; clone_size: -; v_call: TRBV7-9; j_call: TRBJ2-1; cdr3_aa: CASSLVGGAENEQFF; cdr3_nt: TGTGCCAGCAGCTTAGTCGGGGGGGCCGAGAATGAGCAGTTCTTC
d_call: -; clone_size: -; v_call: TRBV16; j_call: TRBJ1-2; cdr3_aa: CASSQFEGFTYSTYGYTF; cdr3_nt: TGTGCCAGCAGCCAATTTGAGGGCTTCACGTACTCCACTTATGGCTACACCTTC
d_call: -; clone_size: -; v_call: TRBV2; j_call: TRBJ2-5; cdr3_aa: CASSEARAGGETQYF; cdr3_nt: TGTGCCAGCAGTGAAGCGCGGGCCGGGGGAGAGACCCAGTACTTC
d_call: TRBD2; clone_size: -; v_call: TRBV19; j_call: TRBJ2-3; cdr3_aa: CASSIAGGSTDTQYF; cdr3_nt: TGTGCCAGTAGTATAGCGGGAGGTAGCACAGATACGCAGTATTTT
d_call: -; clone_size: -; v_call: TRBV19; j_call: TRBJ1-5; cdr3_aa: CASKQRGDDQPQHF; cdr3_nt: TGTGCCAGTAAACAAAGGGGGGATGATCAGCCCCAGCATTTT
d_call: -; clone_size: -; v_call: TRBV5-1; j_call: TRBJ2-3; cdr3_aa: CASTLGRGTDTQYF; cdr3_nt: TGCGCCAGCACCCTCGGAAGGGGAACAGATACGCAGTATTTT
d_call: -; clone_size: -; v_call: TRBV10-3; j_call: TRBJ1-2; cdr3_aa: CASNPGPTEGYTF; cdr3_nt: TGTGCCTCCAATCCGGGACCGACGGAAGGCTACACCTTC
d_call: -; clone_size: few; v_call: TRBV27; j_call: TRBJ1-1; cdr3_aa: CASSLGKGTEAFF; cdr3_nt: TGTGCCAGCAGTTTAGGGAAAGGCACTGAAGCTTTCTTT
d_call: TRBD1; clone_size: -; v_call: TRBV6-5; j_call: TRBJ2-7; cdr3_aa: CASRQGSVGEQYF; cdr3_nt: TGTGCCAGCAGACAGGGGTCCGTCGGCGAGCAGTACTTC
d_call: -; clone_size: many; v_call: TRBV7-4; j_call: TRBJ2-4; cdr3_aa: CASSLVVGSKTKNIQYF; cdr3_nt: TGTGCCAGCAGCTTAGTCGTGGGTAGTAAGACCAAAAACATTCAGTACTTC
d_call: -; clone_size: -; v_call: TRBV4-3; j_call: TRBJ2-3; cdr3_aa: CASSQESKGVSTDTQYF; cdr3_nt: TGCGCCAGCAGCCAAGAAAGCAAGGGGGTTAGCACAGATACGCAGTATTTT
d_call: TRBD1; clone_size: -; v_call: TRBV6-1; j_call: TRBJ2-7; cdr3_aa: CASSERGTGDSYEQYF; cdr3_nt: TGTGCCAGCAGTGAAAGGGGGACAGGGGACTCCTACGAGCAGTACTTC
d_call: -; clone_size: -; v_call: TRBV7-2; j_call: TRBJ2-2; cdr3_aa: CASKGTATNTGELFF; cdr3_nt: TGTGCCAGCAAAGGGACGGCGACGAACACCGGGGAGCTGTTTTTT
d_call: -; clone_size: few; v_call: TRBV13; j_call: TRBJ1-2; cdr3_aa: CASSGEGLSGYTF; cdr3_nt: TGTGCCAGCAGTGGGGAAGGGTTAAGTGGCTACACCTTC
d_call: -; clone_size: -; v_call: TRBV6-5; j_call: TRBJ1-1; cdr3_aa: CASSYRRYTEAFF; cdr3_nt: TGTGCCAGCAGTTATCGCAGATACACTGAAGCTTTCTTT
d_call: TRBD1; clone_size: -; v_call: TRBV4-2; j_call: TRBJ1-2; cdr3_aa: CASSQRTGLRGYTF; cdr3_nt: TGTGCCAGCAGCCAACGGACAGGGTTACGTGGCTACACCTTC
d_call: TRBD2; clone_size: -; v_call: TRBV29-1; j_call: TRBJ2-1; cdr3_aa: CSAVGGLGNEQFF; cdr3_nt: TGCAGCGCCGTGGGAGGGTTAGGAAATGAGCAGTTCTTC
d_call: TRBD2; clone_size: few; v_call: TRBV7-2; j_call: TRBJ2-1; cdr3_aa: CASSRPGLAGGSYNEQFF; cdr3_nt: TGTGCCAGCAGCCGCCCGGGACTAGCGGGGGGTTCCTACAATGAGCAGTTCTTC
d_call: -; clone_size: -; v_call: TRBV20-1; j_call: TRBJ1-1; cdr3_aa: CSALGNTEAFF; cdr3_nt: TGCAGTGCGCTGGGAAACACTGAAGCTTTCTTT
d_call: -; clone_size: -; v_call: TRBV28; j_call: TRBJ2-3; cdr3_aa: CASSLSPGLGSSTDTQYF; cdr3_nt: TGTGCCAGCAGTTTATCCCCCGGGTTGGGTTCGAGCACAGATACGCAGTATTTT
d_call: -; clone_size: -; v_call: TRBV10-3; j_call: TRBJ2-7; cdr3_aa: CAISDFSSEQYF; cdr3_nt: TGTGCCATCAGTGACTTTAGTTCCGAGCAGTACTTC
d_call: TRBD2; clone_size: -; v_call: TRBV2; j_call: TRBJ2-3; cdr3_aa: CASSARASGRPTQYF; cdr3_nt: TGTGCCAGCAGTGCAAGGGCTAGCGGGAGACCGACGCAGTATTTT
d_call: TRBD1; clone_size: -; v_call: TRBV4-3; j_call: TRBJ1-2; cdr3_aa: CASSPQGTDGYTF; cdr3_nt: TGCGCCAGCAGCCCACAGGGGACGGACGGCTACACCTTC
d_call: -; clone_size: many; v_call: TRBV6-2/TRBV6-3; j_call: TRBJ2-1; cdr3_aa: CASSYGPGSSYNEQFF; cdr3_nt: TGTGCCAGCAGTTACGGTCCCGGTAGCTCCTACAATGAGCAGTTCTTC
d_call: -; clone_size: once; v_call: TRBV9; j_call: TRBJ2-2; cdr3_aa: CASSVVPGELFF; cdr3_nt: TGTGCCAGCAGCGTAGTGCCGGGGGAGCTGTTTTTT